The T cell receptor beta chain described here comes from a study of T-cell memory formation after mild COVID-19. Whole-study findings and limits: Cross-reactive memory appears to have joined, as suggested by some responding clones showing up in pre-infection memory.

This clonotype was counted at least ten times. No antigen is known for it. Germline V gene lookup returns CDR1 SEHNR and CDR2 FQNEAQ (reference sequence). The CDR3 is 14 amino acids. V lost 3 bases to trimming and J lost 0 bases, with 8 bases between them. MiXCR, run by TCRdb on the 5' RACE reads, gives a single entry per CDR3 protein. The sample carries roughly 280,000 distinct CDR3 sequences, less than 9.5% recorded once. The source material was PBMCs or a T cell subset sorted from them (not recorded which). The V gene is TRBV7-9, the J gene TRBJ2-5, with D maybe TRBD1 (5 bases). This receptor was identified in a man aged 18 to 35 who had mild COVID-19 (a few samples of this study predate the infection). Cell type and time point are not known. The CDR3 DNA follows: TGTGCCAGCAGCTTGGACACCAACCAAGAGACCCAGTACTTC. Protein sequence: CASSLDTNQETQYF.